The T cell receptor beta chain under discussion was sequenced for a study of blood T cell repertoires in COVID-19. Across the whole study: Acute-phase and convalescent COVID-19 samples originated in the United States, Italy and Spain.

As originally analysed: Nucleated cell counts were estimated from reference gene primer amplification. Sequencing used immunoSEQ multiplex PCR; TCRdb keeps in-frame clones, though not all of them. V and J calls and clone size are those listed in that table; D and trimming were worked out from the DNA. The sample has under 300,000 clones; 80% to 90% are singletons. V shed 3 bases, J shed 9 bases, and the junction held 5 bases outside the gene matches. This CDR3 comprises 15 residues. Germline V lookup: CDR1 SGHVS, CDR2 FNYEAQ. In its sample, this clone was seen a few times. The TCR sequence derives from a man aged 30-40 years who had recovered from COVID-19. The sequenced sample consisted of peripheral blood. The chain uses TRBV7-6 and TRBJ2-1, with 13 nucleotides matching TRBD2. This CDR3 is CASSFTSGGASEQFF. The CDR3 nucleotides read TGTGCCAGCAGCTTCACTAGCGGGGGGGCCTCTGAGCAGTTCTTC. Supplemented by reference TRBV7-6 and TRBJ2-1, the full variable domain reads GAGVSQSPRYKVTKRGQDVALRCDPISGHVSLYWYRQALGQGPEFLTYFNYEAQQDKSGLPNDRFSAERPEGSISTLTIQRTEQRDSAMYRCASSFTSGGASEQFFGPGTRLTVL.